This TCR beta chain appears in the sequencing data of a study of shared clonotypes between healthy human individuals. V was pared by 4 bases and J by 4 bases, with 4 bases of the junction left unmatched. The CDR3 consists of 14 residues. Germline loops: CDR1 SGHRS, CDR2 YFSETQ. Method: immunoSEQ multiplex PCR; TCRdb's copy keeps in-frame clones and lacks some. This sample has nearly 1 million clones, with approximately 76% found just once. Comments on this clone: Other nucleotide sequences in the sample specify the same CDR3.

The chain employs TRBV5-1 and TRBJ2-7; 11 nucleotides match TRBD1. The clonotype originates from a man younger than 30 in good health. Material for sequencing was memory CD4+ T cells sorted from blood. Subset of the sample: CD45RA-negative fraction. This CDR3 reads CASSAGQGAYEQYF. The DNA of the CDR3 is TGCGCCAGCAGCGCCGGACAGGGGGCTTACGAGCAGTACTTC.